Each of the 15 T cell receptor beta chains below was sequenced from the same sample in a study of shared clonotypes between healthy human individuals. Measured with immunoSEQ multiplex PCR; TCRdb has only the in-frame clones, and not every one. This table has 170,000 or so clones, approximately 61% appearing once. The sample was memory CD4+ T cells sorted from blood. Subset of the sample: CD45RA-negative fraction. The receptors derive from a man aged 25-45 years in good health.

This sequence joins TRBV2 and TRBJ2-5, with a possible D match to TRBD1 (5 bases). V shed 6 bases and J shed 2 bases, with 7 bases lying between them. The CDR3 spans 12 residues. Germline V lookup: CDR1 SNHLY, CDR2 FYNNEI. CDR3 sequence: CASRRQQETQYF. CDR3 nucleotides: TGTGCCAGCAGAAGACAGCAAGAGACCCAGTACTTC.

The chain carries TRBV25-1 and TRBJ2-1; TRBD2 aligns across 7 bases. Trimming at V came to 3 bases and at J to 2 bases, leaving 4 bases not matched to a gene. Germline values: CDR1 MGHDK, CDR2 SYGVNS. This CDR3 spans 15 amino acids. In DNA form, the CDR3 reads TGTGCCAGCAGTGATGGGGGGGTAACCTACAATGAGCAGTTCTTC. It codes for CASSDGGVTYNEQFF.

The chain couples TRBV5-1 to TRBJ2-2; 8 bases are shared with TRBD2. Germline trimming cut 7 bases from V and 2 bases from J; bases unmatched to any gene: 7. Germline CDR1 and CDR2: SGHRS and YFSETQ. The CDR3 length is 15 residues. As DNA, the CDR3 is TGCGCCAGCCGCATACTAGCGGACAACACCGGGGAGCTGTTTTTT. It translates to CASRILADNTGELFF.

The chain links TRBV28 to TRBJ1-5; D ambiguous. V lost 5 bases and J lost 4, with 6 bases in between. Germline V gene sequence: CDR1 MDHEN, CDR2 SYDVKM. The CDR3 is 12 residues long. The CDR3 DNA reads TGTGCCAGCAGTAAAGAAAATCAGCCCCAGCATTTT. This sequence encodes CASSKENQPQHF.

J is TRBJ2-2 and V is TRBV27; tentative D call: TRBD1 (5 bases). In germline, CDR1 is MNHEY, CDR2 SMNVEV (reference sequence). The V end was cut by 5 bases, the J end by 5 bases, with 12 bases between. The CDR3 covers 14 residues. The chain's CDR3 is CASSPRQRTGELFF. In nucleotides, the CDR3 is TGTGCCAGCAGTCCCCGACAGCGTACCGGGGAGCTGTTTTTT.

A note on this clone: Other DNA sequences in the same sample also yield this CDR3. The V gene is TRBV6-1, the J gene TRBJ2-7; D remains ambiguous. Germline values: CDR1 MNHNS, CDR2 SASEGT. The CDR3 totals 12 residues. The V gene lost 4 bases and the J gene lost 3 bases, with 7 bases spanning the gap. CDR3 DNA sequence: TGTGCCAGCAGTGCAAATCGCTACGAGCAGTACTTC. It translates to CASSANRYEQYF.

This chain connects TRBV6-5 to TRBJ2-1; 8 bases are a match to TRBD1. V lost 0 bases to trimming and J lost 8 bases; unmatched junction nucleotides: 6. Germline V gives CDR1 MNHEY, CDR2 SVGAGI. The CDR3 loop spans 15 amino acids. Here the CDR3 DNA reads TGTGCCAGCAGTTACTCGTTTCAGGGGGCCGATGAGCAGTTCTTC. It encodes CASSYSFQGADEQFF.

Many counts were recorded for this clone. The CDR3 spells CSVEGQGFGGYTF. The CDR3 nucleotides are TGCAGCGTTGAAGGACAGGGGTTTGGCGGCTACACCTTC. The V gene is TRBV29-1, the J gene TRBJ1-2; 8 nucleotides agree with TRBD1. The CDR3 spans 13 residues. From germline, CDR1 is SQVTM and CDR2 ANQGSEA. With V trimmed by 1 base and J by 8 bases, 6 bases remained unmatched.

The rearrangement joins TRBV18 to TRBJ1-5; D is undetermined. Germline V lookup: CDR1 KGHSH, CDR2 LQKENI. The CDR3 totals 16 residues. Trimming cost V 2 bases and J 0 bases, with 11 bases left between them. In DNA form, the CDR3 reads TGTGCCAGCTCACCAAAGGACGGCCTTAGCAATCAGCCCCAGCATTTT. Translated: CASSPKDGLSNQPQHF. Combining the CDR3 with reference TRBV18 and TRBJ1-5 gives the whole variable domain NAGVMQNPRHLVRRRGQEARLRCSPMKGHSHVYWYRQLPEEGLKFMVYLQKENIIDESGMPKERFSAEFPKEGPSILRIQQVVRGDSAAYFCASSPKDGLSNQPQHFGDGTRLSIL.

The genes are TRBV5-8 and TRBJ1-4, with 7 bases matching TRBD1. Trimming removed 4 bases from V and 5 bases from J; junction bases left unmatched: 8. The germline gives CDR1 SGHTS, CDR2 YDEGEE. The CDR3 consists of 15 residues. CDR3 residues: CASSAEGRGNEKLFF. The CDR3 nucleotides read TGTGCCAGCAGCGCTGAGGGCAGGGGGAATGAAAAACTGTTTTTT. Combining the CDR3 with reference TRBV5-8 and TRBJ1-4 gives the whole variable domain EAGVTQSPTHLIKTRGQQATLRCSPISGHTSVYWYQQALGLGLQFLLWYDEGEERNRGNFPPRFSGRQFPNYSSELNVNALELEDSALYLCASSAEGRGNEKLFFGSGTQLSVL.

J is TRBJ2-2 and V is TRBV7-8; D not resolved. The CDR3 is 15 amino acids. With 3 bases removed from V and 7 bases from J, the gap between germline ends came to 15 bases. Germline lookup yields CDR1 SGHVS and CDR2 FQNEAQ. The DNA of the CDR3 is TGTGCCAGCAGCTTTGACGACTGGAGTGACGGGGAGCTGTTTTTT. Amino acid sequence: CASSFDDWSDGELFF. Combining the CDR3 with reference TRBV7-8 and TRBJ2-2 gives the whole variable domain GAGVSQSPRYKVAKRGQDVALRCDPISGHVSLFWYQQALGQGPEFLTYFQNEAQLDKSGLPSDRFFAERPEGSVSTLKIQRTQQEDSAVYLCASSFDDWSDGELFFGEGSRLTVL.

This sequence joins TRBV6-5 and TRBJ1-3; D might be TRBD1 (5 bases). From germline, CDR1 is MNHEY and CDR2 SVGAGI. The CDR3 contains 13 residues. V shed 6 bases and J shed 4 bases, with 10 bases lying between them. The DNA for the CDR3 is TGTGCCAGCAGGCCCGGGGCCGGAAACACCATATATTTT. It encodes CASRPGAGNTIYF.

The J gene is TRBJ2-1, the V gene TRBV12-5; D tentatively reads TRBD1 or TRBD2 (6 bases each). The CDR3 runs 14 residues. In germline, CDR1 is LGHNT, CDR2 FRNRAP. Between the trimmed V and J ends, which lost 9 bases and 10 bases, there was a span of 22 bases. The CDR3, as DNA: TGTGCTAGCTTGCGGGACACAGGGTTTCACGAGCAGTTCTTC. Its translation: CASLRDTGFHEQFF. Based on the CDR3 plus reference TRBV12-5 and TRBJ2-1, the full variable domain is DARVTQTPRHKVTEMGQEVTMRCQPILGHNTVFWYRQTMMQGLELLAYFRNRAPLDDSGMPKDRFSAEMPDATLATLKIQPSEPRDSAVYFCASLRDTGFHEQFFGPGTRLTVL.

The V call is TRBV5-1, the J call TRBJ2-2; D not resolved. Trimming removed 1 base from V and 0 bases from J, with 7 bases in between. This CDR3 is 15 amino acids long. In germline, CDR1 is SGHRS, CDR2 YFSETQ. CDR3 loop: CASSLFQTNTGELFF. In DNA form, the CDR3 reads TGCGCCAGCAGCTTGTTCCAGACGAACACCGGGGAGCTGTTTTTT.

This chain connects TRBV5-8 to TRBJ2-4, with D perhaps matching TRBD1 (5 bases). This CDR3 contains 10 residues. The germline CDR1 and CDR2 sequences are SGHTS and YDEGEE. Trimming stripped 2 bases from V and 12 bases from J, with 6 bases between. The CDR3 spells CASSFDSQYF. The CDR3 DNA follows: TGTGCCAGCAGCTTTGACAGTCAGTACTTC.